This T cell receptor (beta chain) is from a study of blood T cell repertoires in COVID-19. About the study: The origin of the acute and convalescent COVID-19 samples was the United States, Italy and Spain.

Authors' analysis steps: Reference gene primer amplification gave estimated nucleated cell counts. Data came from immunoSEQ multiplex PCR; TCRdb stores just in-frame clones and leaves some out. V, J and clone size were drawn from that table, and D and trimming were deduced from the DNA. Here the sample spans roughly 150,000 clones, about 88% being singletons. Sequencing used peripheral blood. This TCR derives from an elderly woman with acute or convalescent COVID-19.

Here the CDR3 DNA reads TGTGCCAGCAGCACGGACAGTAACTATGGCTACACCTTC. Translation gives CASSTDSNYGYTF. The V gene is TRBV7-2, the J gene TRBJ1-2; tentative D call: TRBD1 (6 bases). Germline-derived CDR1 and CDR2 are SGHTA and FQGNSA. The CDR3 spans 13 residues. Trimming removed 5 bases at V and 1 base at J, with 8 bases between.